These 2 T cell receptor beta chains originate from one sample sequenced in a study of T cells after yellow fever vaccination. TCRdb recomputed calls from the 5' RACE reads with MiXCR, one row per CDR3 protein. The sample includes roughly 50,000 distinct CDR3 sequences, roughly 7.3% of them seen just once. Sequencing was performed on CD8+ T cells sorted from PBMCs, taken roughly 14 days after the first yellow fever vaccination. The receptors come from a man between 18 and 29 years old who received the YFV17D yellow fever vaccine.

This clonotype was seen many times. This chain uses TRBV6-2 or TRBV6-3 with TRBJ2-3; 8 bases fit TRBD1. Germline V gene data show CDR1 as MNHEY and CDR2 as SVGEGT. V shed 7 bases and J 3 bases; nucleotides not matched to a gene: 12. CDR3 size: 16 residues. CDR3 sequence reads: CASKTVEDRVTDTQYF. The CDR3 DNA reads TGTGCCAGCAAGACTGTGGAGGACAGGGTTACAGATACGCAGTATTTT.

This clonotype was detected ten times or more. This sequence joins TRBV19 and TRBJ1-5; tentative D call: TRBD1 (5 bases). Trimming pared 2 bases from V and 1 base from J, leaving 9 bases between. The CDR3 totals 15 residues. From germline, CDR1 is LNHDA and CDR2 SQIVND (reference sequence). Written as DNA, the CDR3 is TGTGCCAGTAGTATAATCAGGGCAAGCAATCAGCCCCAGCATTTT. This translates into CASSIIRASNQPQHF. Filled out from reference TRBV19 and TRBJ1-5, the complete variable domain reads DGGITQSPKYLFRKEGQNVTLSCEQNLNHDAMYWYRQDPGQGLRLIYYSQIVNDFQKGDIAEGYSVSREKKESFPLTVTSAQKNPTAFYLCASSIIRASNQPQHFGDGTRLSIL.